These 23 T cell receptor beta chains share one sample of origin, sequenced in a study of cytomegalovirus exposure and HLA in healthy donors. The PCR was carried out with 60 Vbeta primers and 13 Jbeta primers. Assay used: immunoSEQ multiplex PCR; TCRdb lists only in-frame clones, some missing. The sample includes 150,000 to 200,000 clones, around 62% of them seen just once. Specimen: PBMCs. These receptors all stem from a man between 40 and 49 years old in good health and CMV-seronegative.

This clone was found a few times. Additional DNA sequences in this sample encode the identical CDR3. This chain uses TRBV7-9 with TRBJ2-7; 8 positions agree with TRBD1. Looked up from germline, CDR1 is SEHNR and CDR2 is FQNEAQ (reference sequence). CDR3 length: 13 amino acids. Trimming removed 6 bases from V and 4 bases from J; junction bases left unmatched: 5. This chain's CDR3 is CASSPGGAYEQYF. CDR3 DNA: TGTGCCAGCAGTCCAGGGGGCGCTTACGAGCAGTACTTC.

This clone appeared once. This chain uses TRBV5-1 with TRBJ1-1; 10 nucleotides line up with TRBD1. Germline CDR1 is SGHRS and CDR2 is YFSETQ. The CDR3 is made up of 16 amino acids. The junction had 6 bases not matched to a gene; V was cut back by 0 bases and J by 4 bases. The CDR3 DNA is TGCGCCAGCAGCTTGGTAGACAGGGGGCATATCACTGAAGCTTTCTTT. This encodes CASSLVDRGHITEAFF.

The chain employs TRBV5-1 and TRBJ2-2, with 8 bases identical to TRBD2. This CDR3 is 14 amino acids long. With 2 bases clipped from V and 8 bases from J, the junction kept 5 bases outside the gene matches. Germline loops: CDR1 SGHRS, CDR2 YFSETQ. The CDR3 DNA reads TGCGCCAGCAGCTTAGAAGCGGGAGTAGGGGAGCTGTTTTTT. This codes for CASSLEAGVGELFF.

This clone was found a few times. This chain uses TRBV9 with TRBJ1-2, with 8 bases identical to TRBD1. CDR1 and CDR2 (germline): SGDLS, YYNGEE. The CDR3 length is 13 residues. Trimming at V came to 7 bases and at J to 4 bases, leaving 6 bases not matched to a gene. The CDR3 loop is CASGDRWGYGYTF. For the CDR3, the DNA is TGTGCCAGCGGGGACAGGTGGGGCTATGGCTACACCTTC. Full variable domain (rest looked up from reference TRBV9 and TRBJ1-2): DSGVTQTPKHLITATGQRVTLRCSPRSGDLSVYWYQQSLDQGLQFLIQYYNGEERAKGNILERFSAQQFPDLHSELNLSSLELGDSALYFCASGDRWGYGYTFGSGTRLTVV.

The DNA of the CDR3 is TGTGCCAGCAGCTCAGGGGGCGATTATTCCGAGCAGTACTTC. Protein: CASSSGGDYSEQYF. The chain combines TRBV6-5 with TRBJ2-7; 8 bases are a match to TRBD1. After removal of 6 bases from V and 6 bases from J, the junction contained 10 bases not matched to a gene. Per germline, CDR1 MNHEY and CDR2 SVGAGI. This CDR3 region has 14 residues.

CDR3 sequence (DNA): TGTGCCATCAGCGGACAGGTGGGGCGGGAAAAACTGTTTTTT. This codes for CAISGQVGREKLFF. V usage is TRBV10-3 and J usage is TRBJ1-4; 7 positions match TRBD1. CDR3 length equals 14 residues. The germline CDR1 and CDR2 sequences are ENHRY and SYGVKD. The trim removed 6 bases at V and 8 bases at J, leaving 9 bases unmatched.

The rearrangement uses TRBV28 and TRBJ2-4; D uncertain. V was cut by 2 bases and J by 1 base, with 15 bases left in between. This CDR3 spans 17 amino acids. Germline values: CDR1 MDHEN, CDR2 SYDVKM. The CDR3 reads CASSLPVLSTAKNIQYF. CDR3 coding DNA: TGTGCCAGCAGTTTACCTGTCCTGAGTACTGCCAAAAACATTCAGTACTTC. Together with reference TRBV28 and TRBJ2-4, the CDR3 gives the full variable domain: DVKVTQSSRYLVKRTGEKVFLECVQDMDHENMFWYRQDPGLGLRLIYFSYDVKMKEKGDIPEGYSVSREKKERFSLILESASTNQTSMYLCASSLPVLSTAKNIQYFGAGTRLSVL.

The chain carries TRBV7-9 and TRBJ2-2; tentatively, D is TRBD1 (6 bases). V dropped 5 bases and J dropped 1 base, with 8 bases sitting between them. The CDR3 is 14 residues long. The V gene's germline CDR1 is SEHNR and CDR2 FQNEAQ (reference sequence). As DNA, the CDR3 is TGTGCCAGCAGCCCGGACAGGAACACCGGGGAGCTGTTTTTT. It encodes CASSPDRNTGELFF.

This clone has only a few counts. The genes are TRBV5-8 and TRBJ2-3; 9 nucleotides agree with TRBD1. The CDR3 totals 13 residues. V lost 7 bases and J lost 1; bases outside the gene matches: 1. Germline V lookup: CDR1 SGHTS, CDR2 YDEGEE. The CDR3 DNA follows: TGTGCCAGCCGGGACAGGGGCACAGATACGCAGTATTTT. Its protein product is CASRDRGTDTQYF.

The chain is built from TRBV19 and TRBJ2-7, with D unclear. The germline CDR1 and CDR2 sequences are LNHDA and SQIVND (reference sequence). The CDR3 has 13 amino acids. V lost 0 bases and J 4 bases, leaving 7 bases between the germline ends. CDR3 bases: TGTGCCAGTAGTATAGATCCGTTTTACGAGCAGTACTTC. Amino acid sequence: CASSIDPFYEQYF. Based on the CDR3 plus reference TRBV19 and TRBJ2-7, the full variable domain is DGGITQSPKYLFRKEGQNVTLSCEQNLNHDAMYWYRQDPGQGLRLIYYSQIVNDFQKGDIAEGYSVSREKKESFPLTVTSAQKNPTAFYLCASSIDPFYEQYFGPGTRLTVT.

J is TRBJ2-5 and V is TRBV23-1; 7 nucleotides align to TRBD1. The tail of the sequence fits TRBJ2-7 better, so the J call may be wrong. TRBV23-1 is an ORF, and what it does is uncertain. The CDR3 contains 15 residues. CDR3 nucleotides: TGCGCCAGCAGTCCCGGGACAGTCCGTTCCTACGAGCAGTACTTC. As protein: CASSPGTVRSYEQYF.

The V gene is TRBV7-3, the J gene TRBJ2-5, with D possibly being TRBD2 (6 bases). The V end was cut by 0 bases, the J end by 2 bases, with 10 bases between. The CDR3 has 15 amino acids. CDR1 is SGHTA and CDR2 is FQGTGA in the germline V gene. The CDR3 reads CASSLTYGLQETQYF. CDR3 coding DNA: TGTGCCAGCAGCTTAACGTACGGACTACAAGAGACCCAGTACTTC.

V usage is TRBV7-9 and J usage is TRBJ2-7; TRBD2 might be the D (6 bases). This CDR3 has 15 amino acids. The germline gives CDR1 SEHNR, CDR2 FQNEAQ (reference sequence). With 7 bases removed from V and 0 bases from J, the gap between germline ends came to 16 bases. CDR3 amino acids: CASNRAGFSSYEQYF. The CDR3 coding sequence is TGTGCCAGCAATAGAGCGGGTTTTAGCTCCTACGAGCAGTACTTC.

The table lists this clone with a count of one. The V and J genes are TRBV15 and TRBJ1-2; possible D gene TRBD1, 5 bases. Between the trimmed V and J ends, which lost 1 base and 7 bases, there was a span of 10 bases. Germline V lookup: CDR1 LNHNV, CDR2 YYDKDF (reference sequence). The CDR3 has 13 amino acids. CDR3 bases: TGTGCCACCAGCAGAGTTGGAGGGGCTGGCTACACCTTC. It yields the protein CATSRVGGAGYTF.

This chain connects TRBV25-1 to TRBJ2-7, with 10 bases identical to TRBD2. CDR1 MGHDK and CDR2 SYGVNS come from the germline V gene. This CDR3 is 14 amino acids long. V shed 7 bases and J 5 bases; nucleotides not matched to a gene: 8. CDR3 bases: TGTGCCAGCATGTCTAGCGGGGGTAGCGACGAGCAGTACTTC. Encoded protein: CASMSSGGSDEQYF.

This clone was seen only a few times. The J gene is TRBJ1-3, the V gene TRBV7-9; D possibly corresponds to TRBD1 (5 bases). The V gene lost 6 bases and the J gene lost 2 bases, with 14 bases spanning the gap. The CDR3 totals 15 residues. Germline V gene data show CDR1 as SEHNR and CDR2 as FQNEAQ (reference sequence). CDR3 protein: CASRRGAETGNTIYF. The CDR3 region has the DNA TGTGCCAGCAGGCGTGGGGCGGAAACTGGAAACACCATATATTTT.

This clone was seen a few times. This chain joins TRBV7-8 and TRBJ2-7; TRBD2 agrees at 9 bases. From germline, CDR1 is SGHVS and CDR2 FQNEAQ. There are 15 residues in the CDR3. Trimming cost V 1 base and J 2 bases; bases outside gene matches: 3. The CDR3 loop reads CASSLVRTSAYEQYF. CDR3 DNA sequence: TGTGCCAGCAGCTTAGTCCGGACTAGCGCCTACGAGCAGTACTTC.

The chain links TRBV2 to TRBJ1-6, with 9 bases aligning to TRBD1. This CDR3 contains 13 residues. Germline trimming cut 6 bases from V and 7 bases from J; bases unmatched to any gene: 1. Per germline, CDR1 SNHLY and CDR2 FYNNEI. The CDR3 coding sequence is TGTGCCAGCAGAGGACAGGGGAATTCACCCCTCCACTTT. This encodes CASRGQGNSPLHF.

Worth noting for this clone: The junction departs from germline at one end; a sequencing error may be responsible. In DNA, the CDR3 is TGTTCCAGCAGCTTGCGACTAGCGGGAGGTAATGAGCAGTTCTTC. The encoded protein is CSSSLRLAGGNEQFF. The chain has TRBV7-9 and TRBJ2-1, with 13 bases lining up with TRBD2. Germline V gene sequence: CDR1 SEHNR, CDR2 FQNEAQ (reference sequence). This CDR3 spans 15 amino acids.

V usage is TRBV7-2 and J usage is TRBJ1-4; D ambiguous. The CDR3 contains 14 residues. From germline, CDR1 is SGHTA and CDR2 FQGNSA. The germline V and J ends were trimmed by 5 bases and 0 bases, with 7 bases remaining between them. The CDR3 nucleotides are TGTGCCAGCAGCACAGAAGCAACTAATGAAAAACTGTTTTTT. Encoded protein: CASSTEATNEKLFF.

CDR3 in amino acids: CASSASAYEQYF. For the CDR3, the DNA is TGTGCCAGCAGTGCGTCAGCCTACGAGCAGTACTTC. The chain employs TRBV2 and TRBJ2-7, with D unclear. The CDR3 totals 12 residues. Germline V gives CDR1 SNHLY, CDR2 FYNNEI. Trimming took off 4 bases at V and 2 bases at J, with 6 bases between the two ends.

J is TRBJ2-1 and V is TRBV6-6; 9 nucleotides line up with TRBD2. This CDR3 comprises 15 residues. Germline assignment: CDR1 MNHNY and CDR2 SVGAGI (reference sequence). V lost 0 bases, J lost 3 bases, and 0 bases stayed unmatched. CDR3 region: CASSYSSGGYNEQFF. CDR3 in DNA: TGTGCCAGCAGTTACTCTAGCGGGGGCTACAATGAGCAGTTCTTC.

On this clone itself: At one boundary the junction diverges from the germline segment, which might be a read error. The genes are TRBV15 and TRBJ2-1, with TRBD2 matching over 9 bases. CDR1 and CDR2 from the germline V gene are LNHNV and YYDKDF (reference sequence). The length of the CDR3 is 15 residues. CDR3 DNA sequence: TGTGCCACCAGCAGGACTAGCGGAGCCTACAATGAGCGGTTCTTC. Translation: CATSRTSGAYNERFF.